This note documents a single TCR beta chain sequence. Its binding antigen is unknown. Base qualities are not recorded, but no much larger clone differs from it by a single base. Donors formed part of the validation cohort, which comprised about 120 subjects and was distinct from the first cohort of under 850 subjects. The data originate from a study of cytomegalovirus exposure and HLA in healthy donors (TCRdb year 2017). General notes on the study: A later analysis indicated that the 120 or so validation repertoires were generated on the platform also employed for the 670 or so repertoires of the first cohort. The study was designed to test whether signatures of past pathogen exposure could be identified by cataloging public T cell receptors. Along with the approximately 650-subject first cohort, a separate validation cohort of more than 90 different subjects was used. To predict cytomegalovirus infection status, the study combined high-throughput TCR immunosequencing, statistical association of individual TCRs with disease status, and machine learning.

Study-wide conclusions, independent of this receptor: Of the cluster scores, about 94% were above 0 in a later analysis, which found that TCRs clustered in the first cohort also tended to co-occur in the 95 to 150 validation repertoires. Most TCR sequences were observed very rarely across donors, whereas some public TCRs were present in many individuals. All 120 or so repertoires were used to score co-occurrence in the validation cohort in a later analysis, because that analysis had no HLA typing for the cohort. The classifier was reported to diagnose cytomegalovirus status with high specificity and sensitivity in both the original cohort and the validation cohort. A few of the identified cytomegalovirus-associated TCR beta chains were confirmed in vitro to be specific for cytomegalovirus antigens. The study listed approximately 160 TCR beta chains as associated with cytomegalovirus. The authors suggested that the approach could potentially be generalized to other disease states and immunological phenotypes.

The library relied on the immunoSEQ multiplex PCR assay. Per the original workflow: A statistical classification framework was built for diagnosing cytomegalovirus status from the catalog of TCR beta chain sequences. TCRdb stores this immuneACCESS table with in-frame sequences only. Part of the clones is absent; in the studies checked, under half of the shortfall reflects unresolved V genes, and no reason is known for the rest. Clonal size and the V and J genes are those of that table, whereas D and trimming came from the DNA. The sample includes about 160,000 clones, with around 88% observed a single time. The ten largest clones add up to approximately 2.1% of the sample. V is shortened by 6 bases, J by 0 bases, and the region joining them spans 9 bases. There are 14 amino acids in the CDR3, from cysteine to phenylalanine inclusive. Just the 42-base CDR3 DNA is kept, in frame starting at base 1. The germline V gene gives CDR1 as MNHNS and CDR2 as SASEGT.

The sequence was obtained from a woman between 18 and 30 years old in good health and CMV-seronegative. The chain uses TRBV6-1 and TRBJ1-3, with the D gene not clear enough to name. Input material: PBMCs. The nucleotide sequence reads TGTGCCAGCAGCGTAGTGTCCTCTGGAAACACCATATATTTT. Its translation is CASSVVSSGNTIYF.